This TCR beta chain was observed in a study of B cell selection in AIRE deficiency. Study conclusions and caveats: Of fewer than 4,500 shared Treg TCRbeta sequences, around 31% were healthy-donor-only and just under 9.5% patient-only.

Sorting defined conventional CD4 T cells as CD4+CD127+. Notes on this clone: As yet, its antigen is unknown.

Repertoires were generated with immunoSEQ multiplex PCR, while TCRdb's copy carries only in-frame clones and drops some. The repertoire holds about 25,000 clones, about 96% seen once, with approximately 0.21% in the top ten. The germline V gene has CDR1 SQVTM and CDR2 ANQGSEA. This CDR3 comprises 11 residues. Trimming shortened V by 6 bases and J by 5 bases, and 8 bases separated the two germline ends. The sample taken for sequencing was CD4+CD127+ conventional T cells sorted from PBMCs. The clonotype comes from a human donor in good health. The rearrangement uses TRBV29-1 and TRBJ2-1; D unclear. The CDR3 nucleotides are TGCAGCGTGGAACGGGACAATGAGCAGTTCTTC. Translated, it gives CSVERDNEQFF.